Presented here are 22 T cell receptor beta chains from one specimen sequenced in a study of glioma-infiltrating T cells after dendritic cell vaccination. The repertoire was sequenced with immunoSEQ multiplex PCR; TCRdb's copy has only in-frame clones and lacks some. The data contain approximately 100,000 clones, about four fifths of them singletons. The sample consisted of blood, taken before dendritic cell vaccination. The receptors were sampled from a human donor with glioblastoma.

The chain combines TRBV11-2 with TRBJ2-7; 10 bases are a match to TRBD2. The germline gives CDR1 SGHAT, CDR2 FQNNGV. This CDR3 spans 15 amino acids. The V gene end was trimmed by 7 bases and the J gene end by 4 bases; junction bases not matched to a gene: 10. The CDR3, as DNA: TGTGCCAGCACCCAACTAAGCGGGAGGGAATACGAGCAGTACTTC. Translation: CASTQLSGREYEQYF.

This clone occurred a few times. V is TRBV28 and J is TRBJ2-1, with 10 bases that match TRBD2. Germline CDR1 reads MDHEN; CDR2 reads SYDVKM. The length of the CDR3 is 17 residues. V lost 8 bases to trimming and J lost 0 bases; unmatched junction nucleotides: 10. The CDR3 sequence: CASRTSGYSSSYNEQFF. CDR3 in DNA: TGTGCCAGCCGGACTAGCGGATATAGTAGCTCCTACAATGAGCAGTTCTTC.

In nucleotides, the CDR3 is TGCAGCGTTAGCGGGTTAGGAGTCGGGGAGCAGTACTTC. This translates into CSVSGLGVGEQYF. This chain joins TRBV29-1 and TRBJ2-7; the D gene is possibly TRBD2 (6 bases). The V gene lost 5 bases and the J gene lost 7 bases, with 18 bases spanning the gap. Germline CDR1 SQVTM, CDR2 ANQGSEA. The CDR3 has 13 residues.

CDR3 nucleotides: TGTGCCAGCAGCTTGGAAGGGGGCTTCACCTACGAGCAGTACTTC. This translates into CASSLEGGFTYEQYF. The chain is built from TRBV5-6 and TRBJ2-7; TRBD1 matches 7 bases. V lost 0 bases to trimming and J lost 2 bases; unmatched junction nucleotides: 5. This CDR3 has 15 residues. Looked up from germline, CDR1 is SGHDT and CDR2 is YYEEEE.

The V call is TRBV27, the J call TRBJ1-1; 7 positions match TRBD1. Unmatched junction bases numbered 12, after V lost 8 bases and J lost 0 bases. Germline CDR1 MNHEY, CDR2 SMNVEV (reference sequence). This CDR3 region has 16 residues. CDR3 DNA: TGTGCCAGCGGCGACAGGGAAACGCTTATGAACACTGAAGCTTTCTTT. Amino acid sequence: CASGDRETLMNTEAFF.

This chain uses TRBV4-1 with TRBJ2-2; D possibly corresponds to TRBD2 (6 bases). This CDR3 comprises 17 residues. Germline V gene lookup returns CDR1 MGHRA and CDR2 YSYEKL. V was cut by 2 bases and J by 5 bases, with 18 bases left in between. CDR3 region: CASSQNGSPLPTGELFF. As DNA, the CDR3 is TGCGCCAGCAGCCAAAACGGGAGCCCTCTGCCGACCGGGGAGCTGTTTTTT.

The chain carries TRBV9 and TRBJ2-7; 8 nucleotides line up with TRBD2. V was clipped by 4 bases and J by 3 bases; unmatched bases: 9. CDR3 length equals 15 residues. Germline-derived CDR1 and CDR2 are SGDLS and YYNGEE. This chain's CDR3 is CASSFGGGWDYEQYF. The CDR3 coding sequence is TGTGCCAGCAGCTTCGGGGGGGGCTGGGACTACGAGCAGTACTTC.

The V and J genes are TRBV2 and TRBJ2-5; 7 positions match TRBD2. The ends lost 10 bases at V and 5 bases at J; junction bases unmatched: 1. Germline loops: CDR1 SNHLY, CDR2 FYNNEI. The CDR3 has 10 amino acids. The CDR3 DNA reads TGTGCCACCGGGGGGGAGACCCAGTACTTC. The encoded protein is CATGGETQYF.

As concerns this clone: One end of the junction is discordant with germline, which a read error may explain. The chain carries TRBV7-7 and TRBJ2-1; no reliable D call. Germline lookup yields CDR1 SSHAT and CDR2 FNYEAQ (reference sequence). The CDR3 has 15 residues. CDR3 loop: CASSPSNGYSVEQFF. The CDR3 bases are TGTGCTAGCAGCCCTTCAAATGGTTATTCAGTTGAGCAGTTCTTC.

This chain's CDR3 is CASSWGTGWGGNTGELFF. CDR3 nucleotide sequence: TGTGCCAGCAGCTGGGGGACAGGGTGGGGGGGAAACACCGGGGAGCTGTTTTTT. The chain recombines TRBV9 with TRBJ2-2, with 9 nucleotides matching TRBD1. Germline CDR1 reads SGDLS; CDR2 reads YYNGEE. The V and J ends lost 4 bases and 2 bases, in that order; junction bases with no gene match: 12. This CDR3 spans 18 amino acids.

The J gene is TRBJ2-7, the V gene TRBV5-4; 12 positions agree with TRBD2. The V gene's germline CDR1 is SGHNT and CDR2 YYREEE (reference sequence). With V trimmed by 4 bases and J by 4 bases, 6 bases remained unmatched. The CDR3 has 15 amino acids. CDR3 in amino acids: CASSGGLAGSYEQYF. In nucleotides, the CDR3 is TGTGCCAGCAGCGGAGGACTAGCGGGGAGTTACGAGCAGTACTTC.

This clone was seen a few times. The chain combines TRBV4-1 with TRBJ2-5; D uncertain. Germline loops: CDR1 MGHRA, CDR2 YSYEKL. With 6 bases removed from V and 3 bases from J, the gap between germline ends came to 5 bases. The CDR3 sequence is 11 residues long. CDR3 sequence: CASSVEETQYF. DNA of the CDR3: TGCGCCAGCAGTGTCGAAGAGACCCAGTACTTC.

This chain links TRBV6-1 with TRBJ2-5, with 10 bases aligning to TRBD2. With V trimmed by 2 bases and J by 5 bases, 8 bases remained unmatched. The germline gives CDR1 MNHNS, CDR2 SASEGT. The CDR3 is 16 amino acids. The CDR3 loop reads CASSESLAGGPETQYF. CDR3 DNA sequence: TGTGCCAGCAGTGAATCGTTAGCGGGGGGCCCCGAGACCCAGTACTTC.

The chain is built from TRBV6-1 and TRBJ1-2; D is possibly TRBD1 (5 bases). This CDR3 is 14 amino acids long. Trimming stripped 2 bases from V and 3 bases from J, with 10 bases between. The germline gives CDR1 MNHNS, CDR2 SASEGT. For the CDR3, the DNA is TGTGCCAGCAGTGAACCTGGACAATACTATGGCTACACCTTC. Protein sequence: CASSEPGQYYGYTF.

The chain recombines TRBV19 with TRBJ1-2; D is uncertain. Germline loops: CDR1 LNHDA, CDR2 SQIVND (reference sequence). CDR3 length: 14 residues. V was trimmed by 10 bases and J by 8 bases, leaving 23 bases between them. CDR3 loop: CAIPKDSQPRGYTF. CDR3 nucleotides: TGTGCCATCCCGAAGGACTCGCAGCCCCGCGGCTACACCTTC. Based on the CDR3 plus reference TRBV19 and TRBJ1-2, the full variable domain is DGGITQSPKYLFRKEGQNVTLSCEQNLNHDAMYWYRQDPGQGLRLIYYSQIVNDFQKGDIAEGYSVSREKKESFPLTVTSAQKNPTAFYLCAIPKDSQPRGYTFGSGTRLTVV.

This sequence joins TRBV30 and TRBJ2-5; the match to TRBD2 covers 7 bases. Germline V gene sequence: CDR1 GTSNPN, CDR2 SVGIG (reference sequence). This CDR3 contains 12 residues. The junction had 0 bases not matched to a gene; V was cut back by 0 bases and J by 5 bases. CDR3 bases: TGTGCCTGGAGTGTAGCGGGGGAGACCCAGTACTTC. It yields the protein CAWSVAGETQYF.

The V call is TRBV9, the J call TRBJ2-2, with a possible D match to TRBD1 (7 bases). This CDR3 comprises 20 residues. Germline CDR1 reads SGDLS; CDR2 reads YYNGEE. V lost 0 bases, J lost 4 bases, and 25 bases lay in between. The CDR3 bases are TGTGCCAGCAGCGTAGTGGGCCTGGTGGACAGCCAGGGGGGCACCGGGGAGCTGTTTTTT. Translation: CASSVVGLVDSQGGTGELFF.

The CDR3 bases are TGTGCCTGGAGTTATGGGAGCGGCAATCAGCCCCAGCATTTT. It specifies CAWSYGSGNQPQHF. The chain is built from TRBV30 and TRBJ1-5, with D unresolved. The germline gives CDR1 GTSNPN, CDR2 SVGIG (reference sequence). Trimming stripped 2 bases from V and 2 bases from J, with 10 bases between. The CDR3 contains 14 residues. The variable domain in full, completed from reference TRBV30 and TRBJ1-5, reads SQTIHQWPATLVQPVGSPLSLECTVEGTSNPNLYWYRQAAGRGLQLLFYSVGIGQISSEVPQNLSASRPQDRQFILSSKKLLLSDSGFYLCAWSYGSGNQPQHFGDGTRLSIL.

The CDR3 DNA follows: TGCGCCAGCAGCCGAGTCTCCGGCCGACAGGTGGTTTATAATGAGCAGTTCTTC. Protein: CASSRVSGRQVVYNEQFF. The chain uses TRBV4-1 and TRBJ2-1; weak D call: TRBD1 (6 bases). Germline loops: CDR1 MGHRA, CDR2 YSYEKL. The CDR3 consists of 18 residues. With 4 bases removed from V and 7 bases from J, the gap between germline ends came to 26 bases.

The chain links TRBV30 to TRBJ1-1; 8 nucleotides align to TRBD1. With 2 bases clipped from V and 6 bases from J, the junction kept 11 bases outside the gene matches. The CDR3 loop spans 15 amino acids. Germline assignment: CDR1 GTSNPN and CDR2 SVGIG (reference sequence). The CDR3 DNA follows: TGTGCCTGGAGTATGCTAGGACAGGGCGCTGCTGAAGCTTTCTTT. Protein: CAWSMLGQGAAEAFF.

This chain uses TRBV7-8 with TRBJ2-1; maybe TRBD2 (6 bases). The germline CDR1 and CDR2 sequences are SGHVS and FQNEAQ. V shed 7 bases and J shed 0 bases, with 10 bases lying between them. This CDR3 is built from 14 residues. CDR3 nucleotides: TGTGCCAGCAACGGGGGTCTCTCCTACAATGAGCAGTTCTTC. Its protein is CASNGGLSYNEQFF. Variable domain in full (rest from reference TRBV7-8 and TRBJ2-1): GAGVSQSPRYKVAKRGQDVALRCDPISGHVSLFWYQQALGQGPEFLTYFQNEAQLDKSGLPSDRFFAERPEGSVSTLKIQRTQQEDSAVYLCASNGGLSYNEQFFGPGTRLTVL.

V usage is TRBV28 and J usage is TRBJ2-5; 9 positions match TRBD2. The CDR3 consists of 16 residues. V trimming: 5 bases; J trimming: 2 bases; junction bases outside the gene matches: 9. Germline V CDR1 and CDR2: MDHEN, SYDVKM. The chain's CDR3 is CASSRGLAPIQETQYF. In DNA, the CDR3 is TGTGCCAGCAGTAGGGGACTAGCCCCGATACAAGAGACCCAGTACTTC. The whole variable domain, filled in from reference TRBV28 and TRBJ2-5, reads DVKVTQSSRYLVKRTGEKVFLECVQDMDHENMFWYRQDPGLGLRLIYFSYDVKMKEKGDIPEGYSVSREKKERFSLILESASTNQTSMYLCASSRGLAPIQETQYFGPGTRLLVL.